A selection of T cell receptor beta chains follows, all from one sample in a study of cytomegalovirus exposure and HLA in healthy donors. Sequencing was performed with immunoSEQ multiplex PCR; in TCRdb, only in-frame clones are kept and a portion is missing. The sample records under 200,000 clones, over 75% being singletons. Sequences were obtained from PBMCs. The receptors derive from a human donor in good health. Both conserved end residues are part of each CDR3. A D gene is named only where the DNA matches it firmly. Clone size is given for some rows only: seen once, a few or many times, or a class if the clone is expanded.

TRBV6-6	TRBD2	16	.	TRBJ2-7	CASSYPARGGGYEQYF	TGTGCCAGCAGTTACCCGGCCCGCGGGGGGGGCTACGAGCAGTACTTC
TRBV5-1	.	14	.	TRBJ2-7	CASSFPGDSDEQYF	TGCGCCAGCAGCTTCCCAGGGGATTCGGACGAGCAGTACTTC
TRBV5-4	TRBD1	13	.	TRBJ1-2	CASSKDRDYGYTF	TGTGCCAGCAGCAAAGACAGGGACTATGGCTACACCTTC
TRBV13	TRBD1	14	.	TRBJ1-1	CASSFGTAPSVAFF	TGTGCCAGCAGCTTCGGGACAGCCCCTAGTGTAGCTTTCTTT
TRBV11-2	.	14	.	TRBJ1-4	CASSSYVQGEKLFF	TGTGCCAGCAGCTCTTACGTACAGGGAGAAAAACTGTTTTTT
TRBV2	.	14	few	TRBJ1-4	CASRTGIDVEKLFF	TGTGCCAGCCGAACAGGGATCGATGTCGAAAAACTGTTTTTT
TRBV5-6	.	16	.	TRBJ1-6	CASSLGVRVDNSPLHF	TGTGCCAGCAGCTTGGGGGTCAGGGTGGATAATTCACCCCTCCACTTT
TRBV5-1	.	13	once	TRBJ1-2	CASSLVVNYGYTF	TGCGCCAGCAGCTTGGTAGTGAACTATGGCTACACCTTC
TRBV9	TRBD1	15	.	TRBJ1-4	CASSVGGQGNEKLFF	TGTGCCAGCAGCGTAGGTGGACAGGGAAATGAAAAACTGTTTTTT
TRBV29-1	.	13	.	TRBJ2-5	CSVEDNGQETQYF	TGCAGCGTTGAAGATAACGGCCAAGAGACCCAGTACTTC
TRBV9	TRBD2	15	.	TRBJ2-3	CASSAYLAGTDTQYF	TGTGCCAGCAGCGCCTACCTAGCGGGCACAGATACGCAGTATTTT
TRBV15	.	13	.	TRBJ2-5	CATSTGTKETQYF	TGTGCCACCAGCACCGGGACAAAGGAGACCCAGTACTTC
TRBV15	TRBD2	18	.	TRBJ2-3	CATSYELAGGLSPDTQYF	TGTGCCACCAGCTACGAACTAGCGGGGGGGTTGTCCCCAGATACGCAGTATTTT
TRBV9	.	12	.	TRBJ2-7	CASSATGGEQYF	TGTGCCAGCAGCGCAACTGGAGGCGAGCAGTACTTC
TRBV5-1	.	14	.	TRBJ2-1	CASSLGLPDNEQFF	TGCGCCAGCAGCTTGGGACTACCCGACAATGAGCAGTTCTTC
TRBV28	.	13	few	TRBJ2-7	CASSFGSSYEQYF	TGTGCCAGCAGTTTCGGGAGCTCCTACGAGCAGTACTTC
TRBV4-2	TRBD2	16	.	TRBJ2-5	CASSQGFAGGKETQYF	TGTGCCAGCAGCCAAGGATTCGCGGGGGGTAAAGAGACCCAGTACTTC
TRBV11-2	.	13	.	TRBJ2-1	CASSMIQGNEQFF	TGTGCCAGCAGCATGATCCAGGGGAATGAGCAGTTCTTC
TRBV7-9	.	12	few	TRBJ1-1	CASSSPNTEAFF	TGTGCCAGCAGCTCCCCTAACACTGAAGCTTTCTTT
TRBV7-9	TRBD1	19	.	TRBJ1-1	CASSLAQDRGFSWNTEAFF	TGTGCCAGCAGCTTAGCCCAAGACAGGGGATTCTCTTGGAACACTGAAGCTTTCTTT
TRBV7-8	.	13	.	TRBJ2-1	CASSDGSKNEQFF	TGTGCCAGCAGCGACGGGAGTAAGAATGAGCAGTTCTTC
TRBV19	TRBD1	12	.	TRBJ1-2	CASSPRGYGYTF	TGTGCCAGTAGCCCCAGGGGGTATGGCTACACCTTC
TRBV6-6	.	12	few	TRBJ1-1	CASSYIRGGAFF	TGTGCCAGCAGTTATATTCGGGGGGGGGCTTTCTTT
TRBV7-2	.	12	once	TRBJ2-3	CASSSTDSTQYF	TGTGCCAGCAGCTCGACAGATAGTACGCAGTATTTT
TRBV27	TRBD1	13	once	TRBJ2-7	CASSHAGGYEQYF	TGTGCCAGCAGTCACGCAGGGGGTTACGAGCAGTACTTC
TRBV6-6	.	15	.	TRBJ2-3	CASSYVGASTDTQYF	TGTGCCAGCAGTTACGTAGGAGCCTCCACAGATACGCAGTATTTT
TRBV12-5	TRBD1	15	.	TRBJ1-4	CASGLVQGSNEKLFF	TGTGCTAGTGGTTTGGTACAGGGGAGTAATGAAAAACTGTTTTTT
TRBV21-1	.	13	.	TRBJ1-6	CASGDLDNSPLHF	TGTGCCAGCGGCGACTTGGATAATTCACCCCTCCACTTT
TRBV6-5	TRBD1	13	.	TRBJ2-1	CASSRDLNRGKFF	TGTGCCAGCAGCCGGGACCTAAACAGGGGAAAGTTCTTC
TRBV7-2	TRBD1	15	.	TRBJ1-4	CASRFVQGANEKLFF	TGTGCCAGCAGATTCGTACAGGGGGCAAATGAAAAACTGTTTTTT
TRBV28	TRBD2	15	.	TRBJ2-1	CASSSAGGEPNEQFF	TGTGCCAGCAGTTCAGCGGGGGGGGAACCCAATGAGCAGTTCTTC
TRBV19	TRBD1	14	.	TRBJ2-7	CASSPQGAGYEQYF	TGTGCCAGTAGTCCTCAGGGGGCGGGATACGAGCAGTACTTC
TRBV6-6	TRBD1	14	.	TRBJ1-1	CASSTQGARTEAFF	TGTGCCAGCAGTACACAGGGGGCGCGGACTGAAGCTTTCTTT
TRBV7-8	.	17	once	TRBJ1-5	CASSLVSTQGTSQPQHF	TGTGCCAGCAGCTTAGTATCCACGCAGGGGACGAGTCAGCCCCAGCATTTT
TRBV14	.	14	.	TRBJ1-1	CASSLQGFGTEAFF	TGTGCCAGCAGCTTACAGGGATTCGGCACTGAAGCTTTCTTT
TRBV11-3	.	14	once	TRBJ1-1	CASSLPRRNTEAFF	TGTGCCAGCAGCTTACCCAGGCGGAACACTGAAGCTTTCTTT
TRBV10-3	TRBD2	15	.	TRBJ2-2	CAVQPGGLSTGELFF	TGTGCCGTCCAACCGGGAGGTCTCTCGACCGGGGAGCTGTTTTTT
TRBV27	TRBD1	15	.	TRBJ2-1	CASSWSWTGNNEQFF	TGTGCCAGCAGTTGGTCGTGGACAGGGAACAATGAGCAGTTCTTC
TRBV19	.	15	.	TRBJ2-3	CASSITGLSADTQYF	TGTGCCAGTAGTATCACAGGGTTGTCAGCAGATACGCAGTATTTT
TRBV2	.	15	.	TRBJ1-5	CASSGLTGGNQPQHF	TGTGCCAGCAGCGGACTCACCGGGGGCAATCAGCCCCAGCATTTT
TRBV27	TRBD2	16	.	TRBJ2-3	CASSFSASGAPDTQYF	TGTGCCAGCAGTTTTTCGGCTAGCGGGGCCCCAGATACGCAGTATTTT
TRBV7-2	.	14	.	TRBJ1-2	CASSLVPGNYGYTF	TGTGCCAGCAGCTTAGTCCCCGGTAACTATGGCTACACCTTC
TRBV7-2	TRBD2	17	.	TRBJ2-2	CASSPSRLAANTGELFF	TGTGCCAGCAGCCCATCAAGACTAGCGGCGAACACCGGGGAGCTGTTTTTT
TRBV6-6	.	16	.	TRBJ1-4	CASSYSSGEGSEKLFF	TGTGCCAGCAGTTACTCGTCAGGGGAGGGTAGTGAAAAACTGTTTTTT
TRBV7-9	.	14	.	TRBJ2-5	CASSFEWAQETQYF	TGTGCCAGCAGCTTCGAGTGGGCTCAAGAGACCCAGTACTTC
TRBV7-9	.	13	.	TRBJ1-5	CASSHGFNQPQHF	TGTGCCAGCAGCCACGGGTTCAATCAGCCCCAGCATTTT
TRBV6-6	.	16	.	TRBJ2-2	CASSSTGTSNTGELFF	TGTGCCAGCAGTTCAACCGGGACTTCGAACACCGGGGAGCTGTTTTTT
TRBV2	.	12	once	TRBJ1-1	CASSETRTEAFF	TGTGCCAGCAGTGAAACCAGGACTGAAGCTTTCTTT
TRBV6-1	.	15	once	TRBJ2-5	CASSAAHRDGETQYF	TGTGCCAGCAGTGCGGCCCACAGGGACGGAGAGACCCAGTACTTC
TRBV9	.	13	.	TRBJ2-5	CASSVGLQETQYF	TGTGCCAGCAGCGTAGGACTACAAGAGACCCAGTACTTC
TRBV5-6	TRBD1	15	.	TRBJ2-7	CASSYRDRGPYEQYF	TGTGCCAGCAGCTACCGGGACAGGGGGCCCTACGAGCAGTACTTC
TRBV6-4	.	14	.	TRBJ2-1	CASSENREYNEQFF	TGTGCCAGCAGCGAAAATCGAGAATACAATGAGCAGTTCTTC
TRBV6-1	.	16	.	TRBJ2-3	CASSESAGWITDTQYF	TGTGCCAGCAGTGAATCGGCAGGGTGGATCACAGATACGCAGTATTTT